Listed below are T cell receptor beta chains from one sample, sequenced in a study of cytomegalovirus exposure and HLA in healthy donors. Using immunoSEQ multiplex PCR, the repertoire was profiled, and TCRdb retains in-frame clones only, with some absent. The sample contains 110,000 to 150,000 clones, approximately 80% of which appear only once. The sample comprised PBMCs. These receptors all come from a woman in her 40s in good health and CMV-seronegative. Both conserved end residues are part of each CDR3. A D gene is named only where the DNA matches it firmly. For some rows the clone size is stated as once, few or many, or as a class when expanded; others skip it.

CASSVPGQSYSGNTIYF TGTGCCAGCAGCGTTCCGGGACAGTCCTACTCTGGAAACACCATATATTTT TRBD1 17 TRBV7-9 . TRBJ1-3
CASSLEQILGETQYF TGCGCCAGCAGCTTGGAACAGATTCTCGGAGAGACCCAGTACTTC . 15 TRBV5-1 . TRBJ2-5
CASSYLTGKAFF TGTGCCAGCAGTTACCTGACAGGGAAAGCTTTCTTT TRBD1 12 TRBV6-5 . TRBJ1-1
CASSLQQGDYGYTF TGTGCCAGCAGCTTACAACAGGGGGACTATGGCTACACCTTC TRBD1 14 TRBV7-9 . TRBJ1-2
CASSVTPRSNTGELFF TGTGCCAGCAGCGTAACCCCTAGGTCCAACACCGGGGAGCTGTTTTTT . 16 TRBV9 . TRBJ2-2
CASSTGQSNQPQHF TGCGCCAGCAGCACCGGACAGAGCAATCAGCCCCAGCATTTT . 14 TRBV5-1 . TRBJ1-5
CASSPFVDLFSTDTQYF TGTGCCAGCAGTCCCTTCGTGGACTTATTTAGCACAGATACGCAGTATTTT . 17 TRBV27 . TRBJ2-3
CASSLTGQPSTDTQYF TGTGCCAGCAGCTTGACCGGACAGCCTAGCACAGATACGCAGTATTTT . 16 TRBV7-6 . TRBJ2-3
CASRSSGSRNEQFF TGTGCCAGTAGATCTAGCGGGAGTAGGAATGAGCAGTTCTTC TRBD2 14 TRBV19 . TRBJ2-1
CASSQGGATNEKLFF TGTGCTAGCAGCCAAGGGGGTGCAACTAATGAAAAACTGTTTTTT . 15 TRBV5-4 . TRBJ1-4
CASSPRTGTDTQYF TGTGCCAGTAGTCCCCGGACTGGCACAGATACGCAGTATTTT . 14 TRBV19 . TRBJ2-3
CASSSSGTRRPGELFF TGTGCCAGCAGCTCCTCCGGGACTAGAAGGCCCGGGGAGCTGTTTTTT TRBD2 16 TRBV7-9 . TRBJ2-2
CASSPGTGDYGYTF TGTGCCAGCTCACCCGGGACAGGGGACTATGGCTACACCTTC TRBD1 14 TRBV18 few TRBJ1-2
CASSGQSNYGYTF TGCGCCAGCAGTGGACAGTCTAACTATGGCTACACCTTC . 13 TRBV10-2 . TRBJ1-2
CSANRGEQFF TGCAGTGCTAACAGGGGGGAGCAGTTCTTC TRBD1 10 TRBV20-1 . TRBJ2-1
CATVGSHNQPQHF TGTGCCACCGTGGGCAGTCACAATCAGCCCCAGCATTTT . 13 TRBV19 . TRBJ1-5
CASSHDRGPYNEQFF TGTGCCAGCAGCCATGACAGGGGACCCTACAATGAGCAGTTCTTC TRBD1 15 TRBV5-6 . TRBJ2-1
CASSATGTEAFF TGTGCCAGCAGTGCGACGGGCACTGAAGCTTTCTTT . 12 TRBV6-5 . TRBJ1-1
CSSSLMLETGDPYTEAFF TGTTCCAGCAGCTTAATGCTCGAGACAGGGGATCCGTACACTGAAGCTTTCTTT TRBD1 18 TRBV7-9 . TRBJ1-1
CASSAQGGSNYGYTF TGTGCCAGCAGCGCCCAGGGAGGATCTAACTATGGCTACACCTTC . 15 TRBV9 . TRBJ1-2
CASSPPTGYYGYTF TGTGCCAGCTCACCACCGACAGGGTACTATGGCTACACCTTC TRBD1 14 TRBV18 . TRBJ1-2
CASSYGTATHSNQPQHF TGTGCCAGCTCATACGGGACAGCAACCCATAGCAATCAGCCCCAGCATTTT TRBD1 17 TRBV18 . TRBJ1-5
CASSYSGTGLRGAMNTEAFF TGTGCCAGCAGTTATTCCGGGACAGGGTTGAGAGGGGCAATGAACACTGAAGCTTTCTTT TRBD1 20 TRBV6-7 . TRBJ1-1
CASSTGTGSHEQYF TGTGCCAGCAGCACCGGGACAGGGAGCCACGAGCAGTACTTC TRBD1 14 TRBV28 once TRBJ2-7
CASSWGGGSKTQYF TGTGCCAGCAGCTGGGGTGGGGGCTCAAAGACCCAGTACTTC . 14 TRBV5-4 . TRBJ2-5
CASSQTGQGSDTQYF TGTGCCAGCAGTCAAACAGGTCAGGGCTCCGATACGCAGTATTTT . 15 TRBV25-1 . TRBJ2-3
CASSQGGYMSGYTF TGTGCCAGCAGTCAGGGGGGATATATGAGTGGCTACACCTTC TRBD1 14 TRBV28 . TRBJ1-2
CASSLGPFGEQYF TGCGCCAGCAGCCTGGGACCTTTCGGGGAGCAGTACTTC . 13 TRBV5-1 . TRBJ2-5
CASQLSSVGNEQFF TGTGCCAGTCAGCTTAGTAGCGTGGGCAATGAGCAGTTCTTC . 14 TRBV11-2 . TRBJ2-1
CASSSPGLVVDEQFF TGTGCCAGCAGTTCTCCGGGACTAGTAGTCGATGAGCAGTTCTTC TRBD2 15 TRBV28 few TRBJ2-1
CASKRLASGGGELFF TGTGCCAGCAAGCGACTAGCGAGTGGCGGTGGGGAGCTGTTTTTT TRBD2 15 TRBV2 . TRBJ2-2
CASSQDTEINYGYTF TGTGCCAGCAGCCAAGACACAGAAATTAACTATGGCTACACCTTC . 15 TRBV4-2 once TRBJ1-2
CASSLEVSDEQYF TGTGCCAGCAGCTTAGAGGTTTCGGACGAGCAGTACTTC . 13 TRBV11-2 . TRBJ2-7
CSVDLVGGVDGYTF TGCAGCGTTGATTTAGTCGGGGGAGTTGATGGCTACACCTTC . 14 TRBV29-1 . TRBJ1-2
CASGMFAGAAYEQYF TGTGCCAGCGGAATGTTTGCGGGGGCGGCCTACGAGCAGTACTTC . 15 TRBV27 . TRBJ2-7
CASSFGGTDGYTF TGTGCCAGCAGCTTCGGCGGGACAGACGGCTACACCTTC TRBD1 13 TRBV14 . TRBJ1-2
CASSDGEQYF TGTGCCAGCAGTGACGGGGAGCAGTACTTC . 10 TRBV2 once TRBJ2-5
CASSMASGRLYEQYF TGTGCCAGTAGTATGGCTAGCGGGAGGTTGTACGAGCAGTACTTC TRBD2 15 TRBV19 . TRBJ2-7
CASSPLLAGDLTDTQYF TGTGCCAGCAGCCCCCTACTAGCGGGAGATTTAACAGATACGCAGTATTTT TRBD2 17 TRBV5-6 . TRBJ2-3
CASSLAGQGETEAFF TGTGCCAGCAGCTTGGCGGGACAGGGAGAGACTGAAGCTTTCTTT TRBD1 15 TRBV5-4 few TRBJ1-1